The present T cell receptor (beta chain) was sequenced within a study of human T cells and chemical hapten exposure. Study information: From small differences in pooled library volume came most of the variation in per-sample TCR yields. General study findings and limits: High-frequency TCRs, those above 1 in 1000, stayed the same after DPC sensitization.

This sample's time point: pre-sensitization, week 0. Treatment reported: therapeutic diphenylcyclopropenone sensitization with weekly scalp DPC. Sample donors consisted of patients with alopecia, aged 18 to 70 years, who were suitable for DPC. This clonotype was seen only a few times. The antigen remains unidentified. The CDR3 is 21 amino acids. V gave up 1 base and J gave up 0 bases; unmatched junction bases: 14. The germline V gene has CDR1 LGHNT and CDR2 FRNRAP. TCRdb reprocessed the RACE reads via MiXCR and lists one record per CDR3 protein. Here the sample spans around 260,000 distinct CDR3 sequences, about 9.4% being singletons.

The TCR originated in a woman in her thirties or forties with alopecia areata. Some clones in this sample may be carry-over from other donors' samples. Sample: whole blood, taken in connection with sensitization to the hapten diphenylcyclopropenone (DPC). The chain recombines TRBV12-5 with TRBJ2-1, with 11 bases fitting TRBD2. CDR3: CASGLARRGLAGGSSYNEQFF. CDR3 bases: TGTGCTAGTGGTTTGGCCCGCCGGGGGCTAGCGGGAGGCAGCTCCTACAATGAGCAGTTCTTC. Full variable domain (outside the CDR3, taken from reference TRBV12-5 and TRBJ2-1): DARVTQTPRHKVTEMGQEVTMRCQPILGHNTVFWYRQTMMQGLELLAYFRNRAPLDDSGMPKDRFSAEMPDATLATLKIQPSEPRDSAVYFCASGLARRGLAGGSSYNEQFFGPGTRLTVL.